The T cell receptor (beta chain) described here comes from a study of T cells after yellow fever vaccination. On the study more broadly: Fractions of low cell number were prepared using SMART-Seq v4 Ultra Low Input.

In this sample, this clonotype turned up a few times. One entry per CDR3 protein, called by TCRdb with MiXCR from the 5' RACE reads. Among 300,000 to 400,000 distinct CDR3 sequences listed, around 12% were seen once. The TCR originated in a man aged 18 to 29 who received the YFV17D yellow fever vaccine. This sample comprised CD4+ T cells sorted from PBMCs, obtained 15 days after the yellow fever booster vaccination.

The CDR3 is CASSEMPGANSPLHF. Written as DNA, the CDR3 is TGTGCCAGCAGTGAAATGCCAGGGGCGAATTCACCCCTCCACTTT. The V and J genes are TRBV6-1 and TRBJ1-6; a weak D match, TRBD1 (6 bases). V was pared by 2 bases and J by 7 bases, with 12 bases between. CDR3 length: 15 amino acids. Germline V CDR1 and CDR2: MNHNS, SASEGT.